Sequencing of this T cell receptor (beta chain) was carried out in a study of T cells after yellow fever vaccination. This clonotype was seen a few times. Its antigen is as yet unknown. Study-level findings and limits: Peak timing came faster in the weaker secondary response, day 5 versus 15. Booster sampling recovered most clones from primary vaccination (96% CD4, around 88% CD8).

5'RACE template switching added a universal primer site and UMIs to TCR cDNA. From the 5' RACE reads, TCRdb called clonotypes with MiXCR, one entry per CDR3 protein. The table lists 500,000 to 650,000 distinct CDR3 sequences, 9% to 15% of them singletons. The source material was PBMCs, sampled on the day of the yellow fever booster vaccination. The TCR comes from a man younger than 45 who received the YFV17D yellow fever vaccine.

CDR3 amino acids: CASSQVISVGSEAFF. CDR3 nucleotides: TGCGCCAGCAGCCAAGTGATCTCGGTGGGATCTGAAGCTTTCTTT. This chain joins TRBV4-3 and TRBJ1-1; no clear D. V lost 1 base and J 6 bases, leaving 15 bases between the germline ends. CDR1 is LGHNA, CDR2 YSLEER, per germline. The CDR3 totals 15 residues.